These T cell receptor beta chains were read from a single sample in a study of blood T cell dynamics during melanoma immunotherapy. Profiled with immunoSEQ multiplex PCR; TCRdb holds only in-frame clones, not every one. Among tens of thousands of clones listed, nearly 90% were seen once. The sequencing used blood, collected from a patient treated with checkpoint blockade. The receptor set was obtained from a human donor with melanoma. CDR3s include the opening cysteine and the closing phenylalanine or tryptophan. A D gene is named only where the DNA matches it firmly. Clone size, where shown, is once, few, many, or a class for clones that have expanded.

j_call: TRBJ1-3
d_call: -
clone_size: -
v_call: TRBV30
cdr3_nt: TGTGCCTGGGCACCCCTTACCCGCTCTGGAAACACCATATATTTT
cdr3_aa: CAWAPLTRSGNTIYF

j_call: TRBJ2-4
d_call: TRBD2
clone_size: -
v_call: TRBV28
cdr3_nt: TGTGCCAGCAGTATGGGACTAGCGGGAAACATTCAGTACTTC
cdr3_aa: CASSMGLAGNIQYF

j_call: TRBJ1-2
d_call: -
clone_size: -
v_call: TRBV7-3
cdr3_nt: TGTGCCAGCAGCTCTTACAGGGCGATGGACTATGGCTACACCTTC
cdr3_aa: CASSSYRAMDYGYTF

j_call: TRBJ1-1
d_call: TRBD1
clone_size: -
v_call: TRBV5-1
cdr3_nt: TGCGCCAGCAGCTTGGCCAACCGGGACAGGGGAACTGAAGCTTTCTTT
cdr3_aa: CASSLANRDRGTEAFF

j_call: TRBJ2-3
d_call: TRBD2
clone_size: -
v_call: TRBV7-2
cdr3_nt: TGTGCCAGCAGCTTACGGCTAGCGGGGGGTAAAGATACGCAGTATTTT
cdr3_aa: CASSLRLAGGKDTQYF

j_call: TRBJ1-1
d_call: -
clone_size: -
v_call: TRBV5-1
cdr3_nt: TGCGCCAGCAGCTTTGAAGGGGTCACTGAAGCTTTCTTT
cdr3_aa: CASSFEGVTEAFF

j_call: TRBJ2-7
d_call: -
clone_size: -
v_call: TRBV5-1
cdr3_nt: TGCGCCAGCAGCCCTCGACAGGACTCATCCTACGAGCAGTACTTC
cdr3_aa: CASSPRQDSSYEQYF

j_call: TRBJ2-5
d_call: TRBD2
clone_size: once
v_call: TRBV11-2
cdr3_nt: TGTGCCAGCAGCTTATCTGGCGGGAGGGCCGAAGAGACCCAGTACTTC
cdr3_aa: CASSLSGGRAEETQYF

j_call: TRBJ2-3
d_call: TRBD1
clone_size: -
v_call: TRBV5-1
cdr3_nt: TGCGCCAGCAGCGACAGGGGGCGTTTTAGCACAGATACGCAGTATTTT
cdr3_aa: CASSDRGRFSTDTQYF

j_call: TRBJ1-2
d_call: -
clone_size: -
v_call: TRBV19
cdr3_nt: TGTGCCAGTAGTATAACATCCGACAGGGGCTACACCTTC
cdr3_aa: CASSITSDRGYTF

j_call: TRBJ1-5
d_call: -
clone_size: -
v_call: TRBV7-2
cdr3_nt: TGTGCCAGCAGCTTAGCGCCCAATCAGCCCCAGCATTTT
cdr3_aa: CASSLAPNQPQHF

j_call: TRBJ1-4
d_call: -
clone_size: once
v_call: TRBV6-1
cdr3_nt: TGTGCCAGCAGTGATGGGGGGGCCTGGGGTGAAAAACTGTTTTTT
cdr3_aa: CASSDGGAWGEKLFF

j_call: TRBJ2-7
d_call: -
clone_size: -
v_call: TRBV7-9
cdr3_nt: TGTGCCAGCAGCTTAACGAGAAACGAGCAGTACTTC
cdr3_aa: CASSLTRNEQYF

j_call: TRBJ2-7
d_call: -
clone_size: -
v_call: TRBV28
cdr3_nt: TGTGCCAGCAGTATCGGGGGGCCTCGGAAGGGCGAGCAGTACTTC
cdr3_aa: CASSIGGPRKGEQYF

j_call: TRBJ2-7
d_call: TRBD2
clone_size: -
v_call: TRBV10-3
cdr3_nt: TGTGCCATCAGCGAGGGACTAGCGGGAGGTAGGGGCGAGCAGTACTTC
cdr3_aa: CAISEGLAGGRGEQYF

j_call: TRBJ1-1
d_call: -
clone_size: -
v_call: TRBV9
cdr3_nt: TGTGCCAGCAGCGTAGATTCAGGAAACACTGAAGCTTTCTTT
cdr3_aa: CASSVDSGNTEAFF

j_call: TRBJ2-1
d_call: TRBD2
clone_size: -
v_call: TRBV7-9
cdr3_nt: TGTGCCAGCAGCCCCAGTGGGGGAGGGAATTACAATGAGCAGTTCTTC
cdr3_aa: CASSPSGGGNYNEQFF

j_call: TRBJ1-5
d_call: -
clone_size: -
v_call: TRBV9
cdr3_nt: TGTGCCAGCAGCCCGCGGTCTGGTCAGCCCCAGCATTTT
cdr3_aa: CASSPRSGQPQHF

j_call: TRBJ1-1
d_call: -
clone_size: -
v_call: TRBV2
cdr3_nt: TGTGCCCGCCAGTGGGGGACTGAAGCTTTCTTT
cdr3_aa: CARQWGTEAFF

j_call: TRBJ1-4
d_call: -
clone_size: few
v_call: TRBV2
cdr3_nt: TGTGCCACCGGCGGGACCGTTGCAACTAATGAAAAACTGTTTTTT
cdr3_aa: CATGGTVATNEKLFF

j_call: TRBJ1-5
d_call: -
clone_size: -
v_call: TRBV5-1
cdr3_nt: TGCGCCAGCAGCCTATCGGACGGACGTAATCAGCCCCAGCATTTT
cdr3_aa: CASSLSDGRNQPQHF

j_call: TRBJ1-2
d_call: -
clone_size: -
v_call: TRBV9
cdr3_nt: TGTGCCAGCAGCGCCGCCTCGGGGCTTTCTCTGAACTACACCTTC
cdr3_aa: CASSAASGLSLNYTF

j_call: TRBJ2-5
d_call: -
clone_size: -
v_call: TRBV20-1
cdr3_nt: TGCAGCATAGGAGGGAAGGAGACCCAGTACTTC
cdr3_aa: CSIGGKETQYF

j_call: TRBJ1-2
d_call: -
clone_size: -
v_call: TRBV2
cdr3_nt: TGTGCCAGCAGTGAAGCGTTACGAGGCCAGGGGGGCTACACCTTC
cdr3_aa: CASSEALRGQGGYTF

j_call: TRBJ2-7
d_call: TRBD1
clone_size: -
v_call: TRBV27
cdr3_nt: TGTGCCAGCAGTAGGGGACAGGGCTTTGACTCCTACGAGCAGTACTTC
cdr3_aa: CASSRGQGFDSYEQYF

j_call: TRBJ1-1
d_call: -
clone_size: -
v_call: TRBV11-2
cdr3_nt: TGTGCCAGCAGCCGGAGCTGGTTGAAGGCATTGAACACTGAAGCTTTCTTT
cdr3_aa: CASSRSWLKALNTEAFF

j_call: TRBJ2-1
d_call: TRBD2
clone_size: -
v_call: TRBV5-1
cdr3_nt: TGCGCCAGCAGCTCGGCCGGTAGGACTAGCGGTTACAATGAGCAGTTCTTC
cdr3_aa: CASSSAGRTSGYNEQFF

j_call: TRBJ1-1
d_call: -
clone_size: -
v_call: TRBV5-1
cdr3_nt: TGCGCCAGCAGCCTGAACCCCGGCGGGAACACTGAAGCTTTCTTT
cdr3_aa: CASSLNPGGNTEAFF

j_call: TRBJ1-2
d_call: TRBD1
clone_size: -
v_call: TRBV6-6
cdr3_nt: TGTGCCAGCAGTTACCACGACAGGGGGCAAGGCTACACCTTC
cdr3_aa: CASSYHDRGQGYTF

j_call: TRBJ2-6
d_call: -
clone_size: -
v_call: TRBV7-9
cdr3_nt: TGTGCCAGCAGTTCCTCAGGGGGACTCAACTCTGGGGCCAACGTCCTGACTTTC
cdr3_aa: CASSSSGGLNSGANVLTF

j_call: TRBJ2-7
d_call: -
clone_size: -
v_call: TRBV2
cdr3_nt: TGTGCCAGCAGAGAACAGGTGACCTACGAGCAGTACTTC
cdr3_aa: CASREQVTYEQYF

j_call: TRBJ1-1
d_call: -
clone_size: once
v_call: TRBV20-1
cdr3_nt: TGCAGTGCTCCCGACAGAGGAGCTTTCTTT
cdr3_aa: CSAPDRGAFF

j_call: TRBJ2-2
d_call: TRBD2
clone_size: once
v_call: TRBV9
cdr3_nt: TGTGCCAGCAGCGCTAGCGGGAGGGCGGGAGTCGGGGAGCTGTTTTTT
cdr3_aa: CASSASGRAGVGELFF

j_call: TRBJ2-3
d_call: -
clone_size: -
v_call: TRBV19
cdr3_nt: TGTGCCAGTAGTGCCAAGAAGCTGTCTAGCACAGATACGCAGTATTTT
cdr3_aa: CASSAKKLSSTDTQYF

j_call: TRBJ2-3
d_call: -
clone_size: -
v_call: TRBV4-1
cdr3_nt: TGCGCCAGCAGCCACCCCGGGAATGGGGCGCAGTATTTT
cdr3_aa: CASSHPGNGAQYF

j_call: TRBJ1-1
d_call: -
clone_size: -
v_call: TRBV5-8
cdr3_nt: TGTGCCAGCACCTTACCGCCTCTGAGGAACACTGAAGCTTTCTTT
cdr3_aa: CASTLPPLRNTEAFF

j_call: TRBJ2-7
d_call: TRBD1
clone_size: -
v_call: TRBV5-1
cdr3_nt: TGCGCCAGCAGCTTGAGCATCGGACAGGTGTACGAGCAGTACTTC
cdr3_aa: CASSLSIGQVYEQYF

j_call: TRBJ1-6
d_call: -
clone_size: few
v_call: TRBV4-1
cdr3_nt: TGCGCCAGCAGCCAAGAGCGTGTCTATAATTCACCCCTCCACTTT
cdr3_aa: CASSQERVYNSPLHF

j_call: TRBJ2-7
d_call: TRBD1
clone_size: once
v_call: TRBV28
cdr3_nt: TGTGCCAGCAGCCCCAACACCCAGACAGGGCGGAACGAGCAGTACTTC
cdr3_aa: CASSPNTQTGRNEQYF

j_call: TRBJ2-7
d_call: -
clone_size: once
v_call: TRBV30
cdr3_nt: TGTGCCTGGAGTGAAAGGGACTTGCTATACGAGCAGTACTTC
cdr3_aa: CAWSERDLLYEQYF

j_call: TRBJ1-3
d_call: -
clone_size: -
v_call: TRBV18
cdr3_nt: TGTGCCAGCTCACCACAGGTAGTCATGAGCTCTGGAAACACCATATATTTT
cdr3_aa: CASSPQVVMSSGNTIYF

j_call: TRBJ1-1
d_call: -
clone_size: -
v_call: TRBV19
cdr3_nt: TGTGCCAGTAGTGTAGTTATTTTGAACACTGAAGCTTTCTTT
cdr3_aa: CASSVVILNTEAFF